The clone carrying this T cell receptor beta chain has a handful of counts. The antigen remains unidentified. The V gene's germline CDR1 is DFQATT and CDR2 SNEGSKA (reference sequence). This CDR3 has 16 residues. With 0 bases removed from V and 0 bases from J, the gap between germline ends came to 11 bases. These data originate in a study of T cells after yellow fever vaccination. Study results and caveats: Among all clonotypes, a small share was observed in both CD4 and CD8 compartments.

Using its own MiXCR run on the 5' RACE reads, TCRdb lists one record per CDR3 protein. The repertoire consists of tens of thousands of distinct CDR3 sequences, with roughly 7.4% occurring once and the leading ten covering about two fifths. This chain joins TRBV20-1 and TRBJ2-2; D not certain. This material consisted of CD8+ T cells sorted from PBMCs, taken on the day of the yellow fever booster vaccination. The TCR sequence derives from a man aged 30 to 39 who received the YFV17D yellow fever vaccine. The CDR3: CSARDFSVTNTGELFF. CDR3 bases: TGCAGTGCTAGAGATTTTTCAGTCACGAACACCGGGGAGCTGTTTTTT.